One and the same sample provided the 7 T cell receptor beta chains below, sequenced in a study of CD8 T cells in Susac syndrome. RNA totalling about 0.5 to 1 ug underwent reverse transcription with random hexamers. MiXCR was run by TCRdb on the immunoSEQ multiplex PCR reads, yielding one entry per CDR3 protein. The profile covers roughly 400,000 distinct CDR3 sequences, with around 85% appearing a single time and 0.09% to 0.15% taken by the ten largest. Sequencing was carried out using CD8+ T cells from PBMCs. The receptor source for this set is a human donor with multiple sclerosis.

The V gene is TRBV28, the J gene TRBJ2-7; unclear D gene. CDR3 length equals 11 residues. CDR1 and CDR2 from the germline V gene are MDHEN and SYDVKM. Trimming stripped 5 bases from V and 6 bases from J, with 8 bases between. CDR3 protein: CASSPSFEQYF. The CDR3 DNA reads as TGTGCCAGCAGTCCCTCTTTCGAGCAGTACTTC.

The J gene is TRBJ2-7, the V gene TRBV27; 13 positions match TRBD2. Germline V CDR1 and CDR2: MNHEY, SMNVEV (reference sequence). There are 19 residues in the CDR3. V lost 5 bases, J lost 0 bases, and 13 bases stayed unmatched. CDR3 coding DNA: TGTGCCAGCAGTCCACCACCGGGACTAGCGGGACCCTACTCCTACGAGCAGTACTTC. This encodes CASSPPPGLAGPYSYEQYF.

This clonotype was recorded once. The junction differs from germline at one of its ends, possibly a read error. The CDR3 nucleotides read TGTGCCAGCAGTCAGCGGGACCGAAGCAACGAGCGGTACTTC. Translation gives CASSQRDRSNERYF. V gene TRBV7-9 combines with J gene TRBJ2-7, with TRBD2 matching 7 bases. Germline values: CDR1 SEHNR, CDR2 FQNEAQ (reference sequence). This CDR3 is built from 14 residues.

This chain links TRBV19 with TRBJ2-1; 8 bases agree with TRBD1. Germline CDR1 is LNHDA and CDR2 is SQIVND (reference sequence). Trimming at V came to 6 bases and at J to 3 bases, leaving 7 bases not matched to a gene. This CDR3 is 15 amino acids long. The chain's CDR3 is CASSPRDRSYNEQFF. CDR3 nucleotide sequence: TGTGCCAGTAGCCCCCGGGACAGGAGCTACAATGAGCAGTTCTTC.

V usage is TRBV30 and J usage is TRBJ2-7; weak D call: TRBD1 (5 bases). This CDR3 comprises 15 residues. From germline, CDR1 is GTSNPN and CDR2 SVGIG (reference sequence). The ends were cut back, 0 bases at V and 3 bases at J, with 15 bases in the middle. The CDR3: CAWSVPRVRSYEQYF. The CDR3 DNA follows: TGTGCCTGGAGTGTACCCAGGGTGCGAAGCTACGAGCAGTACTTC.

This clonotype was recorded only once. CDR3 loop: CASNSMVGFPYNEQFF. CDR3 bases: TGTGCCAGCAACTCTATGGTCGGGTTCCCCTACAATGAGCAGTTCTTC. The chain employs TRBV27 and TRBJ2-1; D gene uncertain. The V and J ends lost 7 bases and 2 bases respectively, with 18 bases between them. The CDR3 loop spans 16 amino acids. Germline CDR1 reads MNHEY; CDR2 reads SMNVEV (reference sequence).

The CDR3 protein is CASSLGNSYSGANVLTF. CDR3 sequence (DNA): TGTGCCAGCAGCTTAGGCAACAGCTACTCTGGGGCCAACGTCCTGACTTTC. V is TRBV7-9 and J is TRBJ2-6; no clear D gene. Trimming removed 1 base from V and 0 bases from J, with 10 bases in between. There are 17 residues in the CDR3. The germline gives CDR1 SEHNR, CDR2 FQNEAQ (reference sequence). Using reference TRBV7-9 and TRBJ2-6 for the parts outside the CDR3, the full variable domain is DTGVSQNPRHKITKRGQNVTFRCDPISEHNRLYWYRQTLGQGPEFLTYFQNEAQLEKSRLLSDRFSAERPKGSFSTLEIQRTEQGDSAMYLCASSLGNSYSGANVLTFGAGSRLTVL.